Shown below are 25 T cell receptor beta chains from a single sample sequenced in a study of blood T cell repertoires in COVID-19. The data were produced by immunoSEQ multiplex PCR, yet TCRdb's version contains in-frame clones alone and is incomplete. The profile covers about 50,000 clones, with over 75% appearing a single time and 5% to 7% taken by the ten largest. Sequenced material: peripheral blood. The receptors stem from a woman between 55 and 75 years old with acute or convalescent COVID-19.

This sequence joins TRBV4-3 and TRBJ1-1; D unclear. V lost 0 bases and J 5 bases, leaving 22 bases between the germline ends. The CDR3 loop spans 18 amino acids. Germline V gene sequence: CDR1 LGHNA, CDR2 YSLEER. CDR3 bases: TGCGCCAGCAGCCAAGATAAGGGAGGGTGGACCTTTGGGACTGAAGCTTTCTTT. Translated, it gives CASSQDKGGWTFGTEAFF.

The V and J genes are TRBV6-1 and TRBJ1-2; the D gene is possibly TRBD1 (5 bases). Trimming took 4 bases from V and 2 from J, leaving 17 bases between them. This CDR3 is built from 16 residues. CDR1 and CDR2 (germline): MNHNS, SASEGT. CDR3 in amino acids: CASSARGDGRNYGYTF. In DNA, the CDR3 is TGTGCCAGCAGTGCCCGGGGGGATGGGAGGAACTATGGCTACACCTTC.

The chain joins TRBV19 to TRBJ2-2; 7 bases align to TRBD2. Trimming removed 5 bases from V and 0 bases from J; junction bases left unmatched: 3. Germline CDR1 is LNHDA and CDR2 is SQIVND (reference sequence). The CDR3 totals 15 residues. In DNA, the CDR3 is TGTGCCAGTAGTCCTGGGACTACGAACACCGGGGAGCTGTTTTTT. Encoded protein: CASSPGTTNTGELFF.

The CDR3 region is CASRPGDQAYEQYF. In DNA form, the CDR3 reads TGTGCCAGCAGGCCGGGGGACCAAGCCTACGAGCAGTACTTC. The chain recombines TRBV28 with TRBJ2-7; a possible D gene is TRBD2 (6 bases). Trimming removed 6 bases at V and 2 bases at J, with 14 bases between. This CDR3 contains 14 residues. The germline CDR1 and CDR2 sequences are MDHEN and SYDVKM.

The V call is TRBV2, the J call TRBJ1-2, with TRBD1 identical over 7 bases. Trimming took 3 bases from V and 4 from J; bases not matched to a gene: 2. The CDR3 is 13 residues long. Germline CDR1 reads SNHLY; CDR2 reads FYNNEI. The chain's CDR3 is CASSDRGIYGYTF. The CDR3 DNA reads TGTGCCAGCAGTGACAGGGGGATCTATGGCTACACCTTC.

The chain combines TRBV19 with TRBJ2-2; 7 bases fit TRBD1. The germline gives CDR1 LNHDA, CDR2 SQIVND (reference sequence). The CDR3 runs to 15 residues. After removal of 9 bases from V and 5 bases from J, the junction contained 12 bases not matched to a gene. CDR3 region: CASEPGTGVTGELFF. The CDR3, as DNA: TGTGCCAGCGAACCGGGTACAGGGGTTACCGGGGAGCTGTTTTTT.

In its sample, this clone was seen a few times. The J gene is TRBJ2-5, the V gene TRBV11-2, with 7 bases aligning to TRBD2. The junction had 12 bases not matched to a gene; V was cut back by 0 bases and J by 5 bases. The CDR3 covers 17 residues. The V gene's germline CDR1 is SGHAT and CDR2 FQNNGV. As DNA, the CDR3 is TGTGCCAGCAGCTTAGATCGGGAGGCGGCCGCAGGGGAGACCCAGTACTTC. Translation: CASSLDREAAAGETQYF.

V usage is TRBV2 and J usage is TRBJ1-2; D unclear. Germline-derived CDR1 and CDR2 are SNHLY and FYNNEI. The CDR3 consists of 14 residues. The V and J ends lost 4 bases and 1 base respectively, with 10 bases between them. The CDR3 sequence: CASSVVQINYGYTF. CDR3 nucleotides: TGTGCCAGCAGTGTAGTACAGATTAACTATGGCTACACCTTC.

The rearrangement links TRBV7-9 to TRBJ1-2; 7 bases agree with TRBD1. Germline assignment: CDR1 SEHNR and CDR2 FQNEAQ (reference sequence). Trimming took 5 bases from V and 4 from J; bases not matched to a gene: 4. The CDR3 totals 13 residues. Written as DNA, the CDR3 is TGTGCCAGCAGCCAGGACAGGACCTATGGCTACACCTTC. Protein: CASSQDRTYGYTF.

The V call is TRBV7-3, the J call TRBJ1-2, with 7 bases lining up with TRBD1. The germline V gene encodes CDR1 SGHTA and CDR2 FQGTGA. V dropped 1 base and J dropped 6; count of bases not matched to a gene: 2. The CDR3 consists of 13 residues. This CDR3 is CASSLRDRNGYTF. The CDR3 DNA reads TGTGCCAGCAGCTTAAGGGACAGAAATGGCTACACCTTC.

V gene TRBV18 combines with J gene TRBJ2-5, with 12 bases lining up with TRBD1. J gave up 3 bases and V 0 bases, and 5 bases lay outside the gene matches. The germline V gene has CDR1 KGHSH and CDR2 LQKENI. The CDR3 extends over 17 amino acids. CDR3 loop: CASSPPMGQGAEETQYF. In DNA form, the CDR3 reads TGTGCCAGCTCACCACCGATGGGACAGGGGGCCGAAGAGACCCAGTACTTC.

The J gene is TRBJ2-1, the V gene TRBV19; TRBD1 matches 10 bases. V lost 3 bases to trimming and J lost 8 bases; unmatched junction nucleotides: 4. The CDR3 consists of 14 residues. Germline values: CDR1 LNHDA, CDR2 SQIVND (reference sequence). CDR3 amino acids: CASSMGTGVDEQFF. The CDR3 nucleotides are TGTGCCAGTAGTATGGGGACAGGGGTCGATGAGCAGTTCTTC.

The chain uses TRBV3-1 (or the pseudogene TRBV3-2) and TRBJ2-3, with no clear D. CDR1 and CDR2 from the germline V gene are LGHDT and YNNKEL (reference sequence). V was cut by 0 bases and J by 8 bases, with 9 bases left in between. The CDR3 has 13 amino acids. CDR3 bases: TGTGCCAGCAGCCAAGACGGAGTGAGTACGCAGTATTTT. As protein: CASSQDGVSTQYF.

J is TRBJ1-2 and V is TRBV19; tentative D call: TRBD1 (6 bases). The germline gives CDR1 LNHDA, CDR2 SQIVND (reference sequence). The V end was cut by 7 bases, the J end by 10 bases, with 19 bases between. The CDR3 has 13 residues. This CDR3 reads CASTLLGTPIYTF. In nucleotides, the CDR3 is TGTGCCAGTACCCTTCTGGGGACACCCATCTACACCTTC.

The rearrangement joins TRBV7-9 to TRBJ2-7; D unresolved. Between the trimmed V and J ends, which lost 3 bases and 6 bases, there was a span of 6 bases. Germline-derived CDR1 and CDR2 are SEHNR and FQNEAQ (reference sequence). The CDR3 extends over 11 amino acids. The CDR3 DNA sequence: TGTGCCAGCAGCTTGGCCGCCGAGCAGTACTTC. It is translated as CASSLAAEQYF.

On this clone itself: The sample has other DNA sequences that encode this CDR3 too. The V call is TRBV12-3 or TRBV12-4, the J call TRBJ1-1; D unclear. CDR3 length: 13 amino acids. V was cut by 1 base and J by 1 base, with 4 bases left in between. The CDR3 DNA reads as TGTGCCAGCAGTTTAGGGCAGAACACTGAAGCTTTCTTT. This gives the protein CASSLGQNTEAFF.

The chain joins TRBV7-9 to TRBJ1-1; 7 positions match TRBD1. V trimming: 5 bases; J trimming: 1 base; junction bases outside the gene matches: 10. Germline CDR1 and CDR2: SEHNR and FQNEAQ (reference sequence). The CDR3 contains 16 residues. The CDR3 DNA reads as TGTGCCAGCAGCGCTAAGAGGGGGCTCGGGAACACTGAAGCTTTCTTT. It encodes CASSAKRGLGNTEAFF.

The gene calls are TRBV5-1 and TRBJ2-1, with TRBD2 matching over 10 bases. CDR1 and CDR2 from the germline V gene are SGHRS and YFSETQ. The CDR3 totals 15 residues. V dropped 4 bases and J dropped 4; count of bases not matched to a gene: 5. The CDR3 DNA reads as TGCGCCAGCAGCCCCTCTAGCGGGGGTTACAATGAGCAGTTCTTC. Protein: CASSPSSGGYNEQFF.

The gene calls are TRBV5-1 and TRBJ2-2, with 9 bases fitting TRBD2. The CDR3 spans 18 residues. Germline CDR1 SGHRS, CDR2 YFSETQ. V gave up 0 bases and J gave up 2 bases; unmatched junction bases: 8. In DNA form, the CDR3 reads TGCGCCAGCAGCTTGGGCGCGGGGGGGCAAATAAACACCGGGGAGCTGTTTTTT. This translates into CASSLGAGGQINTGELFF.

A single count supports this clone. This rearrangement joins TRBV6-5 to TRBJ2-5; D is perhaps TRBD2 (5 bases). The CDR3 runs 13 residues. The germline gives CDR1 MNHEY, CDR2 SVGAGI. The ends were cut back, 8 bases at V and 0 bases at J, with 10 bases in the middle. In DNA, the CDR3 is TGTGCCAGCCGGCCGGGGAACCAAGAGACCCAGTACTTC. This gives the protein CASRPGNQETQYF.

This chain joins TRBV2 and TRBJ2-5, with 7 bases matching TRBD2. The V segment lost 6 bases and the J segment 5 bases; nucleotides outside the gene matches: 12. The CDR3 sequence is 15 residues long. Germline loops: CDR1 SNHLY, CDR2 FYNNEI. CDR3 sequence: CASSGGFGARETQYF. The DNA for the CDR3 is TGTGCCAGCAGCGGGGGGTTTGGGGCGAGGGAGACCCAGTACTTC.

The rearrangement joins TRBV9 to TRBJ1-1; a possible D gene is TRBD1 (5 bases). With 2 bases removed from V and 5 bases from J, the gap between germline ends came to 13 bases. CDR1 is SGDLS, CDR2 YYNGEE, per germline. The CDR3 totals 14 residues. The CDR3 bases are TGTGCCAGCAGCGTCGGGGGAGGACGGACTGAAGCTTTCTTT. Its translation is CASSVGGGRTEAFF.

The rearrangement uses TRBV27 and TRBJ2-7, with 9 bases identical to TRBD2. Trimming at V came to 7 bases and at J to 5 bases, leaving 21 bases not matched to a gene. Looked up from germline, CDR1 is MNHEY and CDR2 is SMNVEV (reference sequence). This CDR3 has 18 residues. This CDR3 is CASTPGLGSLAGGHEQYF. The CDR3 nucleotides read TGTGCCAGCACCCCGGGTTTGGGCTCACTGGCGGGAGGGCACGAGCAGTACTTC.

The chain couples TRBV19 to TRBJ1-2, with D perhaps TRBD1 (6 bases). In germline, CDR1 is LNHDA, CDR2 SQIVND (reference sequence). The CDR3 sequence is 14 residues long. V was pared by 5 bases and J by 7 bases, with 17 bases between. CDR3 sequence reads: CASSVNRATGGYTF. The CDR3 DNA reads TGTGCCAGTAGTGTTAACAGGGCCACTGGTGGCTACACCTTC.

The CDR3 sequence: CASSRQLAGGQLNTGELFF. The CDR3 DNA reads as TGTGCCAGCAGCCGCCAACTAGCGGGGGGCCAATTGAACACCGGGGAGCTGTTTTTT. V gene TRBV4-2 combines with J gene TRBJ2-2, with 12 bases fitting TRBD2. This CDR3 has 19 amino acids. Germline V lookup: CDR1 LGHNA, CDR2 YNFKEQ. V dropped 4 bases and J dropped 1; count of bases not matched to a gene: 10.